One TCR beta chain is described in this entry. This specimen comes from a study of blood T cell repertoires in COVID-19. From germline, CDR1 is SNHLY and CDR2 FYNNEI. The V gene lost 0 bases and the J gene lost 1 base, with 12 bases spanning the gap. This CDR3 is built from 16 residues. Method: immunoSEQ multiplex PCR; TCRdb's copy keeps in-frame clones and lacks some. The sample holds 250,000 to 350,000 clones, around 86% seen once. Recovery meant two consecutive negative NP/OP PCR tests, professional clearance, or resolved symptoms. Material: PBMCs or T cells enriched from blood (not recorded which). This receptor was taken from a woman between 18 and 29 years old who had recovered from COVID-19. The chain combines TRBV2 with TRBJ2-5, with a possible D match to TRBD1 (5 bases). CDR3 sequence (DNA): TGTGCCAGCAGTGAAGCGCTTCTGACAGCCCAAGAGACCCAGTACTTC. It codes for CASSEALLTAQETQYF.